These 7 T cell receptor beta chains were all obtained from the same sample, sequenced in a study of vaccination effects on CD4 cells after COVID-19. The protocol was immunoSEQ multiplex PCR, while the TCRdb copy is restricted to in-frame clones and leaves out a portion. Of about 27,000 clones in the sample, over 65% were seen once. After expansion with viral peptide pools in the ViraFEST assay, antigen-specific CD4+ T cells were sequenced. Subsequent to a culture period of about nine days, CD4+ T cells were isolated. Vaccine recipients had no previous SARS-CoV-2 infection; their nucleocapsid antibodies were negative. Their cognate antigens are unknown. The sample consisted of CD4+ T cells from PBMCs cultured with HCoV-NL63 spike peptides, taken before COVID-19 vaccination. All receptors derive from a human donor who received a COVID-19 vaccine.

This clone was picked up a small number of times. The rearrangement joins TRBV7-9 to TRBJ2-3; the match to TRBD2 covers 10 bases. The trim removed 4 bases at V and 4 bases at J, leaving 8 bases unmatched. Germline loops: CDR1 SEHNR, CDR2 FQNEAQ (reference sequence). The CDR3 sequence is 16 residues long. The CDR3 reads CASSSGLAGASDTQYF. Written as DNA, the CDR3 is TGTGCCAGCAGCTCCGGGCTAGCGGGGGCCTCAGATACGCAGTATTTT.

J is TRBJ2-2 and V is TRBV2, with D perhaps TRBD1 (6 bases). This CDR3 has 16 amino acids. Germline loops: CDR1 SNHLY, CDR2 FYNNEI. The ends were cut back, 8 bases at V and 0 bases at J, with 16 bases in the middle. The CDR3 is CASRRDTVTNTGELFF. CDR3 DNA: TGTGCCAGCCGCCGGGACACAGTTACGAACACCGGGGAGCTGTTTTTT.

V and J are TRBV30 and TRBJ1-3, with TRBD1 as a possible D gene (5 bases). Trimming cost V 0 bases and J 0 bases, with 18 bases left between them. The CDR3 covers 18 residues. Germline CDR1 and CDR2: GTSNPN and SVGIG (reference sequence). This CDR3 reads CAWSVPWGGLGSGNTIYF. Written as DNA, the CDR3 is TGTGCCTGGAGTGTACCCTGGGGGGGTCTTGGCTCTGGAAACACCATATATTTT.

The chain carries TRBV19 and TRBJ1-2; possibly TRBD1 for D (6 bases). Trimming removed 1 base from V and 4 bases from J, with 13 bases in between. Looked up from germline, CDR1 is LNHDA and CDR2 is SQIVND (reference sequence). This CDR3 is 15 amino acids long. For the CDR3, the DNA is TGTGCCAGTAGTATAGGCAGGGGAGGAAGCTATGGCTACACCTTC. Its protein is CASSIGRGGSYGYTF.

The chain is built from TRBV4-1 and TRBJ2-1; D is possibly TRBD1 (5 bases). V lost 0 bases and J 7 bases, leaving 22 bases between the germline ends. Germline V gene data show CDR1 as MGHRA and CDR2 as YSYEKL. This CDR3 has 18 amino acids. CDR3 loop: CASSQDLADTINRNEQFF. CDR3 nucleotide sequence: TGCGCCAGCAGCCAAGATCTTGCCGACACAATAAACAGGAATGAGCAGTTCTTC.

The chain is built from TRBV5-4 and TRBJ2-7, with 8 bases aligning to TRBD1. The CDR3 covers 14 residues. Germline CDR1 and CDR2: SGHNT and YYREEE (reference sequence). V lost 3 bases and J lost 6; bases outside the gene matches: 8. The CDR3 loop is CASSSTGGLGEQYF. The CDR3 DNA sequence: TGTGCCAGCAGCTCCACAGGGGGTTTGGGCGAGCAGTACTTC.

The chain recombines TRBV30 with TRBJ2-4; the D gene is possibly TRBD2 (7 bases). The CDR3 length is 13 residues. Germline V CDR1 and CDR2: GTSNPN, SVGIG (reference sequence). Trimming cost V 3 bases and J 8 bases, with 14 bases left between them. The CDR3 region is CAWSRQGRDIQYF. CDR3 DNA sequence: TGTGCCTGGAGCCGGCAGGGGAGGGACATTCAGTACTTC.